This TCR beta chain was captured by sequencing in a study of cytomegalovirus exposure and HLA in healthy donors. Points from the study as a whole: The investigators catalogued 150 to 200 TCR beta chains as cytomegalovirus-associated. The TCR clusters that emerged in the first cohort tended, a later analysis found, to co-occur in the 120 or so validation repertoires.

On this clone: Its specificity is not known.

Sequencing was performed with immunoSEQ multiplex PCR; in TCRdb, only in-frame clones are kept and a portion is missing. The sample lists some 120,000 clones; roughly 86% were seen once. The CDR3 is 21 residues long. Trimming removed 1 base from V and 1 base from J; junction bases left unmatched: 16. The germline CDR1 and CDR2 sequences are KGHSH and LQKENI. Sequencing was carried out using PBMCs. The genes are TRBV18 and TRBJ2-6; 7 nucleotides line up with TRBD2. This TCR was recovered from a man younger than 40 in good health and CMV-seronegative. CDR3 region: CASSPLEGGPVTWSGANVLTF. CDR3 nucleotides: TGTGCCAGCTCACCACTGGAGGGAGGGCCAGTCACTTGGTCTGGGGCCAACGTCCTGACTTTC.